Listed here are 10 T cell receptor beta chains from one sample, sequenced in a study of cytomegalovirus exposure and HLA in healthy donors. Use of 60 Vbeta and 13 Jbeta primers characterized the PCR. Generated by immunoSEQ multiplex PCR, the TCRdb table keeps only in-frame clones and is missing some. The table has 45,000 to 65,000 clones, 60% to 80% seen once. The sample was PBMCs. These receptors were taken from a woman aged 40 to 50 in good health and CMV-seropositive.

This chain links TRBV30 with TRBJ2-3; D unclear. CDR3 length equals 16 residues. V was shortened by 1 base and J by 4 bases, with 18 bases between the two germline ends. The germline V gene encodes CDR1 GTSNPN and CDR2 SVGIG (reference sequence). This CDR3 is CAWSGRSGPAADTQYF. CDR3 in DNA: TGTGCCTGGAGTGGCCGCTCGGGTCCCGCCGCAGATACGCAGTATTTT.

The sample holds one count of this clone. CDR3 protein: CASRRTSATGELFF. The CDR3 region has the DNA TGTGCCAGCCGCAGGACTAGCGCCACCGGGGAGCTGTTTTTT. This rearrangement joins TRBV11-2 to TRBJ2-2, with TRBD2 identical over 9 bases. Trimming removed 8 bases from V and 4 bases from J; junction bases left unmatched: 5. This CDR3 has 14 amino acids. The germline V gene encodes CDR1 SGHAT and CDR2 FQNNGV.

This clone was counted a few times. The chain has TRBV4-1 and TRBJ2-7; D gene ambiguous. V dropped 0 bases and J dropped 3 bases, with 6 bases sitting between them. Germline V gene data show CDR1 as MGHRA and CDR2 as YSYEKL. The CDR3 contains 13 residues. CDR3 nucleotide sequence: TGCGCCAGCAGCCAAGATCCGTTCTACGAGCAGTACTTC. Protein product: CASSQDPFYEQYF.

The chain carries TRBV29-1 and TRBJ2-1; 7 positions agree with TRBD2. J gave up 6 bases and V 4 bases, and 9 bases lay outside the gene matches. Germline V CDR1 and CDR2: SQVTM, ANQGSEA. The CDR3 spans 14 residues. Written as DNA, the CDR3 is TGCAGCGTTGGGGAGGGGTCGAAGGCCAATGAGCAGTTCTTC. Protein sequence: CSVGEGSKANEQFF.

The gene calls are TRBV18 and TRBJ2-7; D gene unclear. This CDR3 region has 14 residues. Between the trimmed V and J ends, which lost 6 bases and 0 bases, there was a span of 12 bases. Germline CDR1 KGHSH, CDR2 LQKENI. The CDR3 loop is CASSRGLSSYEQYF. The CDR3 region has the DNA TGTGCCAGCTCCAGAGGATTAAGCTCCTACGAGCAGTACTTC.

The rearrangement links TRBV5-1 to TRBJ1-1; TRBD1 might be the D (6 bases). The CDR3 contains 16 residues. Per germline, CDR1 SGHRS and CDR2 YFSETQ. V lost 0 bases, J lost 0 bases, and 12 bases lay in between. In nucleotides, the CDR3 is TGCGCCAGCAGCTTGGCCTCTACAGGGATGAACACTGAAGCTTTCTTT. Residues: CASSLASTGMNTEAFF.

This chain connects TRBV5-1 to TRBJ2-5; 10 bases map to TRBD2. CDR1 and CDR2 from the germline V gene are SGHRS and YFSETQ. V gave up 0 bases and J gave up 5 bases; unmatched junction bases: 10. The CDR3 spans 17 residues. The CDR3 bases are TGCGCCAGCAGCTTGGGCGCAAGCGGGGGGGCGGGCGAGACCCAGTACTTC. Its translation: CASSLGASGGAGETQYF.

This chain connects TRBV5-6 to TRBJ1-1; the D gene is possibly TRBD1 (5 bases). This CDR3 has 15 amino acids. Trimming cost V 5 bases and J 3 bases, with 17 bases left between them. In germline, CDR1 is SGHDT, CDR2 YYEEEE. The CDR3 sequence is CASRYTGSGYTEAFF. DNA for the CDR3: TGTGCCAGCAGGTACACAGGCAGTGGGTACACTGAAGCTTTCTTT.

The J gene is TRBJ1-1, the V gene TRBV18; 9 nucleotides agree with TRBD1. Trimming cost V 3 bases and J 2 bases; bases outside gene matches: 7. Germline loops: CDR1 KGHSH, CDR2 LQKENI. CDR3 length: 16 amino acids. The CDR3 sequence is CASSPGTGRVNTEAFF. The CDR3 DNA reads as TGTGCCAGCTCACCGGGGACAGGGAGGGTAAACACTGAAGCTTTCTTT.

The rearrangement joins TRBV7-9 to TRBJ1-6, with D hard to call. Trimming took 5 bases from V and 5 from J, leaving 13 bases between them. Germline lookup yields CDR1 SEHNR and CDR2 FQNEAQ (reference sequence). There are 15 residues in the CDR3. The CDR3 DNA reads as TGTGCCAGCAGCGACACCCTCATCCATAATTCACCCCTCCACTTT. Amino acid sequence: CASSDTLIHNSPLHF.